What follows are 15 T cell receptor beta chains derived from one specimen sequenced in a study of T cell repertoires in cytomegalovirus infection. Each CDR3 protein gets one entry after TCRdb re-called the reads with MiXCR. The sample lists 200,000 to 300,000 distinct CDR3 sequences, roughly an eighth seen once, with around 9% in the top ten. Sample: PBMCs. The receptors here all came from a human donor in good health (CMV status not recorded). Some clones in this sample may be carry-over from other donors' samples.

The J gene is TRBJ1-1, the V gene TRBV20-1; 9 positions agree with TRBD1. After removal of 2 bases from V and 4 bases from J, the junction contained 17 bases not matched to a gene. The CDR3 spans 18 residues. CDR1 is DFQATT and CDR2 is SNEGSKA in the germline V gene (reference sequence). CDR3 nucleotide sequence: TGCAGTGCTAGACCTATTTCCGGACAGGGGCTGGACGGCACTGAAGCTTTCTTT. Residues: CSARPISGQGLDGTEAFF.

This clonotype was counted ten times or more. The chain couples TRBV7-8 to TRBJ2-5; no firm D call. This CDR3 is 14 amino acids long. V was trimmed by 1 base and J by 5 bases, leaving 11 bases between them. Germline-derived CDR1 and CDR2 are SGHVS and FQNEAQ. The chain's CDR3 is CASSLGIGSETQYF. The CDR3 DNA reads as TGTGCCAGCAGCTTAGGAATAGGTTCGGAGACCCAGTACTTC.

Ten or more counts support this clonotype. The chain combines TRBV6-2 or TRBV6-3 with TRBJ2-7, with 9 bases that match TRBD2. After removal of 7 bases from V and 5 bases from J, the junction contained 6 bases not matched to a gene. The length of the CDR3 is 13 residues. The V gene's germline CDR1 is MNHEY and CDR2 SVGEGT. The DNA of the CDR3 is TGTGCCAGCACCCAAAGCGGGGGGAACGAGCAGTACTTC. Residues: CASTQSGGNEQYF.

This clonotype was recorded many times. The chain combines TRBV29-1 with TRBJ2-4; D perhaps matches TRBD2 (7 bases). V dropped 4 bases and J dropped 2 bases, with 12 bases sitting between them. The CDR3 totals 14 residues. Germline V gene data show CDR1 as SQVTM and CDR2 as ANQGSEA. The CDR3 reads CSVGRRGPKNIQYF. CDR3 nucleotides: TGCAGCGTTGGCCGGCGGGGGCCCAAAAACATTCAGTACTTC.

The chain is built from TRBV6-5 and TRBJ2-2, with 9 bases that match TRBD2. The CDR3 consists of 15 residues. Germline CDR1 MNHEY, CDR2 SVGAGI. V lost 5 bases and J lost 1; bases outside the gene matches: 2. The CDR3 region has the DNA TGTGCCAGCAGTCCTAGCGGGGTGAACACCGGGGAGCTGTTTTTT. Its protein product is CASSPSGVNTGELFF.

The table lists this clonotype with many counts. As DNA, the CDR3 is TGTGCCAGCAGTTTTTTCCGGAGAGAGACCCAGTACTTC. Translated, it gives CASSFFRRETQYF. V and J are TRBV28 and TRBJ2-5; D gene unclear. V was trimmed by 3 bases and J by 4 bases, leaving 9 bases between them. The CDR3 totals 13 residues. Germline lookup yields CDR1 MDHEN and CDR2 SYDVKM.

The sample holds many counts of this clonotype. The rearrangement joins TRBV7-2 to TRBJ1-4; no firm D call. CDR1 and CDR2 (germline): SGHTA, FQGNSA. V lost 1 base and J 8 bases, leaving 11 bases between the germline ends. The CDR3 contains 14 residues. The CDR3 protein is CASSLDSWREKLFF. CDR3 bases: TGTGCCAGCAGCTTAGATTCCTGGCGGGAAAAACTGTTTTTT. Drawing the rest from reference TRBV7-2 and TRBJ1-4, the complete variable domain is GAGVSQSPSNKVTEKGKDVELRCDPISGHTALYWYRQSLGQGLEFLIYFQGNSAPDKSGLPSDRFSAERTGGSVSTLTIQRTQQEDSAVYLCASSLDSWREKLFFGSGTQLSVL.

In the case of this clonotype: One base away lies a much larger clone, so this may be a sequencing read error. This sequence joins TRBV7-6 and TRBJ1-1, with TRBD1 matching 10 bases. V dropped 2 bases and J dropped 8; count of bases not matched to a gene: 2. CDR3 size: 13 residues. Germline V lookup: CDR1 SGHVS, CDR2 FNYEAQ. The CDR3 reads CASSLRTGGEAFF. CDR3 coding DNA: TGTGCCAGCAGCTTAAGGACAGGGGGAGAAGCTTTCTTT.

The chain employs TRBV6-2 or TRBV6-3 and TRBJ1-1, with TRBD1 identical over 7 bases. The CDR3 runs to 14 residues. V lost 6 bases and J lost 11; bases outside the gene matches: 15. Germline CDR1 reads MNHEY; CDR2 reads SVGEGT. For the CDR3, the DNA is TGTGCCAGCAGATCCGGGACAGTGGAATTGCGGGCTTTCTTT. This sequence encodes CASRSGTVELRAFF.

The chain is built from TRBV19 and TRBJ1-5; unclear D gene. This CDR3 spans 15 amino acids. The ends were cut back, 5 bases at V and 2 bases at J, with 13 bases in the middle. Germline V gene data show CDR1 as LNHDA and CDR2 as SQIVND (reference sequence). CDR3 region: CASSAYEGGNQPQHF. The CDR3 nucleotides read TGTGCCAGTAGTGCCTACGAGGGAGGCAATCAGCCCCAGCATTTT.

This clonotype was observed a handful of times. The J gene is TRBJ2-3, the V gene TRBV5-1; the match to TRBD2 covers 13 bases. The CDR3 length is 16 residues. CDR1 SGHRS and CDR2 YFSETQ come from the germline V gene. The ends lost 2 bases at V and 4 bases at J; junction bases unmatched: 4. DNA of the CDR3: TGCGCCAGCAGCTTCGGACTAGCGGGAGACGCAGATACGCAGTATTTT. Encoded protein: CASSFGLAGDADTQYF.

There are many counts of this clonotype. An end of the junction does not agree with germline; a read error may underlie this. The rearrangement uses TRBV7-2 and TRBJ2-1; D is uncertain. Germline CDR1 is SGHTA and CDR2 is FQGNSA. This CDR3 has 14 residues. The CDR3 is CASSQGPAYSEQFF. As DNA, the CDR3 is TGTGCCAGCAGCCAAGGTCCGGCTTACAGTGAGCAGTTCTTC.

This clonotype was observed a handful of times. CDR3 sequence (DNA): TGCAGTGCCCATACGGGAGAGGGGGCCGAGCAGTACTTC. Residues: CSAHTGEGAEQYF. J is TRBJ2-7 and V is TRBV20-1; TRBD1 might be the D (7 bases). CDR3 length: 13 residues. The germline CDR1 and CDR2 sequences are DFQATT and SNEGSKA (reference sequence). Trimming removed 6 bases from V and 6 bases from J, with 18 bases in between.

This clonotype was seen ten or more times. This sequence joins TRBV7-2 and TRBJ2-7; D is perhaps TRBD1 or TRBD2 (6 bases each). The length of the CDR3 is 14 residues. CDR1 SGHTA and CDR2 FQGNSA come from the germline V gene. V was trimmed by 5 bases and J by 6 bases, leaving 17 bases between them. The CDR3 nucleotides are TGTGCCAGCAGCCCGAGTAGGGGGGCTGGCGAGCAGTACTTC. Amino acids: CASSPSRGAGEQYF.

This clonotype was picked up many times. CDR3 in DNA: TGCGCCAGCAGTGCTTCGGGGGCCTCAGATACGCAGTATTTT. Residues: CASSASGASDTQYF. V usage is TRBV4-1 and J usage is TRBJ2-3; D is tentatively TRBD1 or TRBD2 (6 bases each). The length of the CDR3 is 14 residues. Per the germline V gene, CDR1 is MGHRA and CDR2 is YSYEKL. Trimming removed 6 bases at V and 4 bases at J, with 14 bases between.